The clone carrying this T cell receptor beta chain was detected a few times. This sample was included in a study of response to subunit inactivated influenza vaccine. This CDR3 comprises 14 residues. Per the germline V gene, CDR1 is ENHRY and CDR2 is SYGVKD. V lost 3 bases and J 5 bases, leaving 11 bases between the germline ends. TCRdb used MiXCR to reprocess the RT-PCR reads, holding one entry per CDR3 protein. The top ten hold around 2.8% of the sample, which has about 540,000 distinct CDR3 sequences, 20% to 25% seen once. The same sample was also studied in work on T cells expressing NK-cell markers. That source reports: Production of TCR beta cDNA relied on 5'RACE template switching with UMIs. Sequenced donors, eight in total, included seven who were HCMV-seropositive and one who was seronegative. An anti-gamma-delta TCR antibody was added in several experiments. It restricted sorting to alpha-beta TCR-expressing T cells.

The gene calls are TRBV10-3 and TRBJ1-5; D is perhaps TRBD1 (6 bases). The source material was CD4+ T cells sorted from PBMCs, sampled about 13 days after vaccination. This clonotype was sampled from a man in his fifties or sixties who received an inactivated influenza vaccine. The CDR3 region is CAISDGGGYQPQHF. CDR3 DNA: TGTGCCATCAGTGATGGAGGGGGATATCAGCCCCAGCATTTT.